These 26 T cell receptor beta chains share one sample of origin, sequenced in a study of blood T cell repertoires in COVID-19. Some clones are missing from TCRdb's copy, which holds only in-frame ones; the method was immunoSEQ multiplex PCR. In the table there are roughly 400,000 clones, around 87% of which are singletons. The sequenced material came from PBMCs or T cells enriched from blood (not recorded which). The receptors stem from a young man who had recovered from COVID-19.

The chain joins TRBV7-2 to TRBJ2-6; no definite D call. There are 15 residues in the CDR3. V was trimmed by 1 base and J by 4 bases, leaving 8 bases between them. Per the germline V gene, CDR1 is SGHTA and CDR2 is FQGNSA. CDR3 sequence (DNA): TGTGCCAGCAGCTTAGGCGTTACCGGGGCCAACGTCCTGACTTTC. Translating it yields CASSLGVTGANVLTF.

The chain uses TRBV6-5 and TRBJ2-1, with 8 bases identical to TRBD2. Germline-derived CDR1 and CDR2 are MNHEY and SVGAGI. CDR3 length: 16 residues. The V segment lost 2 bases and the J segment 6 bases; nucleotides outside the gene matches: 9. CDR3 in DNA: TGTGCCAGCAGTTACGATAGGGGACTAGGGATCAATGAGCAGTTCTTC. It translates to CASSYDRGLGINEQFF.

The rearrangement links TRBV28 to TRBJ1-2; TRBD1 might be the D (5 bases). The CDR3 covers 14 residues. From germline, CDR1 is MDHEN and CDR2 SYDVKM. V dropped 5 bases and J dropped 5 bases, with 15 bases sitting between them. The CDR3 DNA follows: TGTGCCAGCAGTCCCGGGACTGCCGGATATGGCTACACCTTC. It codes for CASSPGTAGYGYTF.

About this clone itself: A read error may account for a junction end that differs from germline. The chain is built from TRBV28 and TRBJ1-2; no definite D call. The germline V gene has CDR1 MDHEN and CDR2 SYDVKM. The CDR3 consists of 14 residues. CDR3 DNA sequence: TGTGCCAGCATCCAATCGGGAAGGTCGTATGACTACACCTTC. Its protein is CASIQSGRSYDYTF.

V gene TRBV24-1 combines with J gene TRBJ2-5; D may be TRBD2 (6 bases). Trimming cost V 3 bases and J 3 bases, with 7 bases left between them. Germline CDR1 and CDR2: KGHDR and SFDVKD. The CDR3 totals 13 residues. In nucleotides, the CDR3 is TGTGCCACCAGTGATGGCGGGAAAGAGACCCAGTACTTC. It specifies CATSDGGKETQYF.

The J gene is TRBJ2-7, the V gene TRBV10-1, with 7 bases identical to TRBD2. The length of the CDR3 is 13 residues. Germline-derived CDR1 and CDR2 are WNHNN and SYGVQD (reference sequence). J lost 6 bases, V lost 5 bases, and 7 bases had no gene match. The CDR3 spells CASSTGTSAEQYF. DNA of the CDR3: TGCGCCAGCAGTACCGGCACTAGCGCCGAGCAGTACTTC.

The CDR3 coding sequence is TGTGCCAGCAGCTTGATTGTAAACAACGAGCAGTACTTC. Translation gives CASSLIVNNEQYF. The genes are TRBV5-5 and TRBJ2-7; no firm D call. Trimming cost V 1 base and J 5 bases, with 10 bases left between them. The CDR3 totals 13 residues. Germline V gene sequence: CDR1 SGHKS, CDR2 YYEKEE (reference sequence).

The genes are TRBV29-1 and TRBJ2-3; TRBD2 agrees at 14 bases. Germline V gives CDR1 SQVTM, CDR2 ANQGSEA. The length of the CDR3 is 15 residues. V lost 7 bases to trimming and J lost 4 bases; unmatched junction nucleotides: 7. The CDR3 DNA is TGCAGCGCTGGGACTAGCGGGAGCGCGCCAGATACGCAGTATTTT. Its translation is CSAGTSGSAPDTQYF.

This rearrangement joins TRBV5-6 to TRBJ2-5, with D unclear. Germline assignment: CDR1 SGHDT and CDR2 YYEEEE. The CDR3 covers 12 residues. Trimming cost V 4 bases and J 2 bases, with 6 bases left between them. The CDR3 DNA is TGTGCCAGCAGCCCACAACAAGAGACCCAGTACTTC. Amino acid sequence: CASSPQQETQYF.

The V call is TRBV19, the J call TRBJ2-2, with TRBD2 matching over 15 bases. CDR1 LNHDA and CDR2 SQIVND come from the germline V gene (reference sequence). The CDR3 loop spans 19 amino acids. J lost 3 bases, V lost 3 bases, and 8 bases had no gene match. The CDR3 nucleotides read TGTGCCAGTAGTATGGGACTAGCGGGAGGTAATTGGTACACCGGGGAGCTGTTTTTT. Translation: CASSMGLAGGNWYTGELFF.

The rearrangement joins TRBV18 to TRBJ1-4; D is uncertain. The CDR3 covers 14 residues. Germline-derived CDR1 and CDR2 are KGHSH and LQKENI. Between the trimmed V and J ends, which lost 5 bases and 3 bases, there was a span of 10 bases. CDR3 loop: CASSSSGPNEKLFF. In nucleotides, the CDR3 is TGTGCCAGCTCATCGAGTGGGCCTAATGAAAAACTGTTTTTT.

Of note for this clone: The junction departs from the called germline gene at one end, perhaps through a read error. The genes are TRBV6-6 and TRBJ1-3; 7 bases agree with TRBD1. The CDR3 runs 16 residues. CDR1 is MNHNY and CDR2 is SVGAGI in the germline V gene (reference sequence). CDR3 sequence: CASSPPGQDSRNTIYF. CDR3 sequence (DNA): TGTGCCAGCAGTCCCCCCGGACAGGACTCTCGAAACACCATATATTTT.

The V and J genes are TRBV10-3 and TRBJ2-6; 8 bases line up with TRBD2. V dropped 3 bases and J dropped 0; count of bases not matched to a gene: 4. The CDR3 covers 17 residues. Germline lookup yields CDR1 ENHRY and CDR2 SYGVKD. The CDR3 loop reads CAISDSGATSGANVLTF. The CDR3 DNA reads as TGTGCCATCAGTGATAGCGGGGCCACCTCTGGGGCCAACGTCCTGACTTTC.

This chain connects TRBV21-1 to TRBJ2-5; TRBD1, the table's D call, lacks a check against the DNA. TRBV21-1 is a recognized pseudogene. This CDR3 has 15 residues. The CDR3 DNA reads TGTGCCAGCAGCAACCTACAGGGCCCCCAAGAGACCCAGTACTTC. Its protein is CASSNLQGPQETQYF.

This CDR3 reads CAVGPGTGGNQPQHF. The CDR3 DNA sequence: TGTGCCGTTGGACCCGGGACAGGGGGCAATCAGCCCCAGCATTTT. The chain combines TRBV28 with TRBJ1-5; 10 bases align to TRBD1. J was trimmed by 2 bases and V by 11 bases; bases with no gene match: 9. Germline V gene data show CDR1 as MDHEN and CDR2 as SYDVKM. The CDR3 contains 15 residues.

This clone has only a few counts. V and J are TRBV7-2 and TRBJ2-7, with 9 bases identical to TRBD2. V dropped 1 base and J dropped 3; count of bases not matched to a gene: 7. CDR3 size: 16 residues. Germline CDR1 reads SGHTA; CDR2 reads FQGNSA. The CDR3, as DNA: TGTGCCAGCAGCTTAGGGGTAGCGGGAGTCTTCTACGAGCAGTACTTC. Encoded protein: CASSLGVAGVFYEQYF.

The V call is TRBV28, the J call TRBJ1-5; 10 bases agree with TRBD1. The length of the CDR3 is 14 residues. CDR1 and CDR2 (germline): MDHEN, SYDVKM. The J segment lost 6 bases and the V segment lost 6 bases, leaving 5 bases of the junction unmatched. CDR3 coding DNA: TGTGCCAGCAGGGGACAGGGGATTGGTCAGCCCCAGCATTTT. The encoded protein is CASRGQGIGQPQHF.

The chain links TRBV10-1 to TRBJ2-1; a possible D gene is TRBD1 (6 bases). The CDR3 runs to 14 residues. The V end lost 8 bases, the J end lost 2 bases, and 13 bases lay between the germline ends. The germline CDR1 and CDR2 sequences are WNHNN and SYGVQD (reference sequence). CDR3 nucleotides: TGCGCCAGCTCTCTGACAGGTACCTACAATGAGCAGTTCTTC. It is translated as CASSLTGTYNEQFF.

The CDR3 nucleotides read TGTGCCACCAGCAGAGACAGGAACTATCAGCCCCAGCATTTT. This translates into CATSRDRNYQPQHF. The chain joins TRBV15 to TRBJ1-5, with D uncertain. CDR1 is LNHNV, CDR2 YYDKDF, per germline (reference sequence). This CDR3 has 14 amino acids. The V and J ends lost 0 bases and 5 bases respectively, with 8 bases between them.

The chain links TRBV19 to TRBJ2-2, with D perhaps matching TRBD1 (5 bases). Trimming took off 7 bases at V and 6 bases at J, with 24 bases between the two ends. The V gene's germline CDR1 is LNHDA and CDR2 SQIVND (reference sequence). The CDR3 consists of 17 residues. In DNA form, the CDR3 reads TGTGCCAGTAACCCCTTGGGCCGCGCAAGGGGCGCCGGGGAGCTGTTTTTT. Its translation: CASNPLGRARGAGELFF.

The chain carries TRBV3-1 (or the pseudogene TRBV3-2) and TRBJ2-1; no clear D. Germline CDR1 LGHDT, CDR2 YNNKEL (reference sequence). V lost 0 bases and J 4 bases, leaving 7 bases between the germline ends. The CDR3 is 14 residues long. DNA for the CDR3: TGTGCCAGCAGCCAAGACTTCCCGTACAATGAGCAGTTCTTC. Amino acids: CASSQDFPYNEQFF.

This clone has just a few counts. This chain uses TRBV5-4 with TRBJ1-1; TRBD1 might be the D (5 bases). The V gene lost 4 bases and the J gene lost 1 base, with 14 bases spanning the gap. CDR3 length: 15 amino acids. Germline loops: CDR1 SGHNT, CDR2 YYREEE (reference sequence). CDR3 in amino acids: CASSTGTQWNTEAFF. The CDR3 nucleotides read TGTGCCAGCAGCACCGGGACTCAATGGAACACTGAAGCTTTCTTT.

CDR3 coding DNA: TGTGCCAGCAGTAACGGACAGGGGAATAATTCACCCCTCCACTTT. Amino acid sequence: CASSNGQGNNSPLHF. V and J are TRBV28 and TRBJ1-6; 9 bases are shared with TRBD1. The ends lost 5 bases at V and 5 bases at J; junction bases unmatched: 4. CDR1 is MDHEN and CDR2 is SYDVKM in the germline V gene. This CDR3 contains 15 residues. Looking up the rest from reference TRBV28 and TRBJ1-6 gives the full variable domain: DVKVTQSSRYLVKRTGEKVFLECVQDMDHENMFWYRQDPGLGLRLIYFSYDVKMKEKGDIPEGYSVSREKKERFSLILESASTNQTSMYLCASSNGQGNNSPLHFGNGTRLTVT.

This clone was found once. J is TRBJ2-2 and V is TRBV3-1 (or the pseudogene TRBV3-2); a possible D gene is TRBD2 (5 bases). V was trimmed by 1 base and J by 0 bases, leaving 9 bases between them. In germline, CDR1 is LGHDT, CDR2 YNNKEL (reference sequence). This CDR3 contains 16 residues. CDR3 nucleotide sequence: TGTGCCAGCAGCCAAGGTTGGGGAGCGAACACCGGGGAGCTGTTTTTT. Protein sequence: CASSQGWGANTGELFF.

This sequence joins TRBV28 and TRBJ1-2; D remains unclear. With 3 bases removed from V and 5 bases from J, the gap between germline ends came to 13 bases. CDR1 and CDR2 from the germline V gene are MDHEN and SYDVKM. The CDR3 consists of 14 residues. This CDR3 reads CASSFRVRIYGYTF. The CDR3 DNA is TGTGCCAGCAGTTTCCGTGTCAGGATTTATGGCTACACCTTC.

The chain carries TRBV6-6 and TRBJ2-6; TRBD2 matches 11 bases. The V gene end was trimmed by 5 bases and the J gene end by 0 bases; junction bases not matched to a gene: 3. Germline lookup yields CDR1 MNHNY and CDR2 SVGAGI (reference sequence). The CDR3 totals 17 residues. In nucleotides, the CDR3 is TGTGCCAGCAGTCCACTAGCGGGAGTCTCTGGGGCCAACGTCCTGACTTTC. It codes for CASSPLAGVSGANVLTF.